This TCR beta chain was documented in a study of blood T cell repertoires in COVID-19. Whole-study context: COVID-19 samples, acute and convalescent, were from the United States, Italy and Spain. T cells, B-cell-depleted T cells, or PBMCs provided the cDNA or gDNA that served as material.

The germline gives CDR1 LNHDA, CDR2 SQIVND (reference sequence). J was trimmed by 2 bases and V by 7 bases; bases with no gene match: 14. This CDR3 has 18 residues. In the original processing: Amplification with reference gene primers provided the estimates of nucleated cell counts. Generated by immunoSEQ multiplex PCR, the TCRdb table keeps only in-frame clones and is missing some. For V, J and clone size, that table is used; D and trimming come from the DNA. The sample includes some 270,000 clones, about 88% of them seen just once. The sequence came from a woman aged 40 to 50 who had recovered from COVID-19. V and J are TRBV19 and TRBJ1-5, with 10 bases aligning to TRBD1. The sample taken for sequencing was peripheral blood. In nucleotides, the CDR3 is TGTGCCAGTACTGCCCTCCGGGACAGGGGTAGGGGCAATCAGCCCCAGCATTTT. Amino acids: CASTALRDRGRGNQPQHF.